Listed below are T cell receptor beta chains from one sample, sequenced in a study of OX40 agonist ivuxolimab in advanced cancers. Data came from immunoSEQ multiplex PCR; TCRdb stores just in-frame clones and leaves some out. The sample yields 35,000 or so clones, over 75% seen once. The material was CD4+ or CD8+ T cells sorted from blood, obtained in a trial of the OX40 agonist ivuxolimab. Receptors originate from an adult with an advanced solid tumor such as melanoma, head and neck, liver or kidney cancer. The CDR3 runs from the conserved cysteine through the conserved F or W. The D gene is left open where the match is weak. Only part of the rows carry a size: once, few, many, or a class if the clone is expanded.

>TRBD1|TRBJ1-2|NA|TRBV6-5
TGTGCCAGCATCCCAGGGGGGAACTATGGCTACACCTTC
CASIPGGNYGYTF
>NA|TRBJ2-7|NA|TRBV6-6
TGTGCCAGCAGTACCACCTACGAGCAGTACTTC
CASSTTYEQYF
>NA|TRBJ1-2|NA|TRBV7-9
TGTGCCAGCAGATTAGAGTACGGGGACTATGGCTACACCTTC
CASRLEYGDYGYTF
>NA|TRBJ1-1|NA|TRBV6-6
TGTGCCAGCAGTTACTCTGTGATGAACACTGAAGCTTTCTTT
CASSYSVMNTEAFF
>TRBD2|TRBJ2-7|NA|TRBV7-2
TGTGCCAGCAGCCCAGGGACTAGCGGGGATACCTACGAGCAGTACTTC
CASSPGTSGDTYEQYF
>NA|TRBJ2-5|NA|TRBV10-1
TGCGCCAGCAGTGAGTCGGGGCCCGGGCCAAAGACCCAGTACTTC
CASSESGPGPKTQYF
>NA|TRBJ2-1|NA|TRBV4-1
TGCGCCAGCAGCCAATTGGCAGCGGGTGAGCAGTTCTTC
CASSQLAAGEQFF
>NA|TRBJ1-2|NA|TRBV5-1
TGCGCCAGCAGCCTCGGGGGTGGCTACACCTTC
CASSLGGGYTF
>NA|TRBJ1-2|NA|TRBV15
TGTGCCACCAGCAGAGAGATACAGGGAACATATGGCTACACCTTC
CATSREIQGTYGYTF
>TRBD2|TRBJ2-1|NA|TRBV19
TGTGCCAGTAGTATTAGCGGGGGGGCCTATGAGCAGTTCTTC
CASSISGGAYEQFF
>NA|TRBJ1-2|NA|TRBV5-4
TGTGCCAGCAGCTGGCGAACGGGAGCTAACTATGGCTACACCTTC
CASSWRTGANYGYTF
>TRBD1|TRBJ1-2|NA|TRBV5-4
TGTGCCAGCAGCTTCCCAGGACAGGGGGCGCCGGGCTATGGCTACACCTTC
CASSFPGQGAPGYGYTF
>NA|TRBJ1-1|NA|TRBV6-5
TGTGCCAGCAAGTCGGTGGGTCCTGAAGCTTTCTTT
CASKSVGPEAFF
>NA|TRBJ1-2|NA|TRBV7-2
TGTGCCAGCAGCCCCGGCGGTCAGCGGAATCGCTATGGCTACACCTTC
CASSPGGQRNRYGYTF
>TRBD2|TRBJ2-1|NA|TRBV5-1
TGCGCCAGCAGCTGGAGCGGGGGGGCTAACAATGAGCAGTTCTTC
CASSWSGGANNEQFF
>NA|TRBJ2-3|NA|TRBV10-2
TGCGCCAGCAGTGAAAGGGGGGGGCGGAGCACAGATACGCAGTATTTT
CASSERGGRSTDTQYF
>NA|TRBJ1-2|NA|TRBV28
TGTGCCAGCAGTTACCGTCAGGGTCACTATGGCTACACCTTC
CASSYRQGHYGYTF
>NA|TRBJ1-1|NA|TRBV29-1
TGCAGCGTTGAGAGTCGGCAGACTGACACTGAAGCTTTCTTT
CSVESRQTDTEAFF
>NA|TRBJ2-2|few|TRBV27
TGTGCCAGCACCCCGGGACATTACACCAACACCGGGGAGCTGTTTTTT
CASTPGHYTNTGELFF
>TRBD2|TRBJ2-7|few|TRBV30
TGTGCCTGGAGTGGGCTAGCGGGAGTCTACGAGCAGTACTTC
CAWSGLAGVYEQYF
>NA|TRBJ1-6|NA|TRBV5-4
TGTGCCAGCAGCTTGTGGGAGACACACCTTTCACCCCTCCACTTT
CASSLWETHLSPLHF
>NA|TRBJ2-1|NA|TRBV30
TGTGCCTGGAGTGTCCTATCGAATGAGCAGTTCTTC
CAWSVLSNEQFF